Each of the 9 T cell receptor beta chains below was sequenced from the same sample in a study of OX40 agonist ivuxolimab in advanced cancers. Profiled with immunoSEQ multiplex PCR; TCRdb holds only in-frame clones, not every one. The sample records tens of thousands of clones, roughly 80% being singletons. The sample consisted of CD4+ or CD8+ T cells sorted from blood, taken in a trial of the OX40 agonist ivuxolimab. The receptors come from an adult with an advanced solid tumor such as melanoma, head and neck, liver or kidney cancer.

This chain links TRBV14 with TRBJ2-5; the D is unclear. The germline V and J ends were trimmed by 1 base and 7 bases, with 7 bases remaining between them. This CDR3 comprises 12 residues. Per germline, CDR1 SGHDN and CDR2 FVKESK. The CDR3 reads CASSQVPRTQYF. CDR3 nucleotides: TGTGCCAGCAGCCAAGTGCCGAGGACCCAGTACTTC.

The gene calls are TRBV7-9 and TRBJ2-3, with a weak D call TRBD2 (5 bases). This CDR3 contains 17 residues. CDR1 is SEHNR, CDR2 FQNEAQ, per germline (reference sequence). Between the trimmed V and J ends, which lost 1 base and 2 bases, there was a span of 16 bases. The CDR3 DNA reads as TGTGCCAGCAGCTTAGGTCCAACTAGTGCCCTCACAGATACGCAGTATTTT. Translating it yields CASSLGPTSALTDTQYF.

V is TRBV5-8 and J is TRBJ2-1; 9 bases match TRBD1. Germline CDR1 is SGHTS and CDR2 is YDEGEE. The CDR3 spans 15 residues. Trimming took 4 bases from V and 5 from J; bases not matched to a gene: 7. The CDR3: CASSQHRGLNNEQFF. The CDR3 nucleotides are TGTGCCAGCAGCCAACACAGGGGGCTCAACAATGAGCAGTTCTTC.

The chain employs TRBV5-4 and TRBJ1-6, with a possible D match to TRBD1 (6 bases). In germline, CDR1 is SGHNT, CDR2 YYREEE (reference sequence). The CDR3 runs to 16 residues. The V end was cut by 5 bases, the J end by 7 bases, with 19 bases between. The CDR3 sequence is CASRATPRDTNSPLHF. The CDR3 DNA follows: TGTGCCAGCAGAGCTACACCACGGGACACCAATTCACCCCTCCACTTT.

The chain combines TRBV11-3 with TRBJ2-2, with 7 positions matching TRBD1. This CDR3 region has 13 residues. Per the germline V gene, CDR1 is SGHNT and CDR2 is YENEEA. Trimming removed 4 bases from V and 6 bases from J; junction bases left unmatched: 2. CDR3 loop: CASSWQGAGELFF. The CDR3 coding sequence is TGTGCCAGCAGCTGGCAGGGGGCCGGGGAGCTGTTTTTT.

This clone was seen just once. The chain links TRBV5-1 to TRBJ1-1; possible D gene TRBD1, 5 bases. The CDR3 length is 16 residues. From germline, CDR1 is SGHRS and CDR2 YFSETQ. V lost 0 bases and J lost 2, with 14 bases in between. The CDR3 reads CASSLVSDSSNTEAFF. CDR3 bases: TGCGCCAGCAGCTTGGTCTCCGACAGCTCTAACACTGAAGCTTTCTTT.

This chain uses TRBV30 with TRBJ2-7; TRBD2 agrees at 7 bases. The J segment lost 3 bases and the V segment lost 4 bases, leaving 6 bases of the junction unmatched. The germline CDR1 and CDR2 sequences are GTSNPN and SVGIG (reference sequence). The CDR3 loop spans 13 amino acids. The CDR3, as DNA: TGTGCCTGGACCCCGGGAGGCAACTACGAGCAGTACTTC. Amino acids: CAWTPGGNYEQYF.

The CDR3 sequence: CASSVEGLGLAYEQYF. CDR3 bases: TGTGCCAGCAGCGTAGAGGGGCTGGGACTAGCCTACGAGCAGTACTTC. The chain employs TRBV9 and TRBJ2-7, with 8 bases lining up with TRBD2. There are 16 residues in the CDR3. Unmatched junction bases numbered 7, after V lost 0 bases and J lost 2 bases. Germline CDR1 reads SGDLS; CDR2 reads YYNGEE.

J is TRBJ2-7 and V is TRBV29-1; 11 bases match TRBD2. Per germline, CDR1 SQVTM and CDR2 ANQGSEA. CDR3 length: 16 residues. V dropped 0 bases and J dropped 5; count of bases not matched to a gene: 9. CDR3 in DNA: TGCAGCGTTGAAGACAGATTAGCGGGAGGGCCGGACGAGCAGTACTTC. This translates into CSVEDRLAGGPDEQYF.